This T cell receptor (beta chain) was documented in a study of T cell responses to AZD1222 COVID-19 vaccine. The data were produced by immunoSEQ multiplex PCR, yet TCRdb's version contains in-frame clones alone and is incomplete. The sample contains 250,000 to 300,000 clones, 94% of which appear only once. Note on this clone: The antigen is undetermined.

Study-wide findings and caveats: Spike-specific TCR breadth and depth went up after people got two AZD1222 doses. The donors showed a predominance of white British ancestry and of females, with possible underestimation of clonal diversity. Repertoire sampling was restricted to post-peak T cell response timepoints.

Looked up from germline, CDR1 is LNHDA and CDR2 is SQIVND (reference sequence). This CDR3 region has 15 residues. Germline trimming cut 8 bases from V and 3 bases from J; bases unmatched to any gene: 10. The source is an adult who received the AZD1222 COVID-19 vaccine. The sequencing used peripheral blood, collected 28 days after the second AZD1222 dose. V usage is TRBV19 and J usage is TRBJ2-3, with 8 nucleotides matching TRBD2. Here the CDR3 reads CASATGREVTDTQYF. For the CDR3, the DNA is TGTGCCAGTGCGACCGGGAGGGAAGTTACAGATACGCAGTATTTT.